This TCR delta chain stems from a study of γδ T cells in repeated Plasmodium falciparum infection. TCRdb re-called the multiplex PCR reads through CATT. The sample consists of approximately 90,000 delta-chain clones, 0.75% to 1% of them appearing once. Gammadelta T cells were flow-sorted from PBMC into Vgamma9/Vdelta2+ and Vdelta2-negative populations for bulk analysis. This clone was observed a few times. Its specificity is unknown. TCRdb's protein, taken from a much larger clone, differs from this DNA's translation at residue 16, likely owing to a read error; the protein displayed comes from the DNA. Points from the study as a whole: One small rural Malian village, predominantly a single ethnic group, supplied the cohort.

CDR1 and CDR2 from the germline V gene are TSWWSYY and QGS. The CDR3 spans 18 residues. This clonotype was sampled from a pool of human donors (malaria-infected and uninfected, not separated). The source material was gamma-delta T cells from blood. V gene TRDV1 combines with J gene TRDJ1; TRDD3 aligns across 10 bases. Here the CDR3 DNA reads TGTGCTCTTTGGTGTCCCTATCTACTGGGGGATGGCACCGATAAACCCATCTTT. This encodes CALWCPYLLGDGTDKPIF.